This paragraph covers one TCR beta chain sequence. What antigen it recognizes has not been identified. No much larger clonotype is one base removed from it; base qualities were not supplied. The data belong to a study of identical twins (dated by TCRdb to 2016 to 2017). As for the study more broadly: To test whether fetal clonotypes persist, this study deep-sequenced TCR alpha and beta repertoires from monozygotic twins, from unrelated adults of various ages, and from cord blood. To rule out contamination, replicate twin experiments were performed at different times with different library preparation protocols.

Here is what the overall study found, with its caveats: Because the same donors could not be followed over many years, the conclusions depended on cross-sectional statistical analysis. Fewer insertions were carried by abundant cord blood beta clonotypes, a similar but weaker trend appeared in young adult naive repertoires, and no such trend appeared in memory repertoires. Out-of-frame TCR alpha sharing in monozygotic twins was systematically underestimated by recombination models, whereas sharing between unrelated individuals was in agreement with the recombination models. Invariant T cells such as MAIT and iNKT could partly confound zero-insertion analyses, though diverse VJ usage argued against this for most clonotypes. Compared with coincidental sharing between unrelated individuals, out-of-frame TCR alpha sequences shared between twins showed an excess of sequences with low generation probability. A weaker excess of twin sharing was found in beta out-of-frame sequences because the signal-to-noise ratio was lowered by fewer shared sequences.

All donors were healthy Caucasians. Three pairs of female monozygotic twins, all aged roughly 18 to 29 years, made up the twin cohort. RNA for TCR libraries was isolated from peripheral blood mononuclear cells. Library generation was performed with 5' RACE. TCRdb lists the instrument as Illumina HiSeq 2000. A universal primer binding site was introduced by template switching, and a unique molecular identifier was present in the final cDNA, enabling accurate counting of TCR cDNA molecules. First-strand cDNA for TCR alpha and beta chains was synthesized from specific primers in the conserved constant-segment region. Each cDNA library was double barcoded, with a SMART-Mk sample barcode plus Illumina barcodes, to control for contamination. Two successive PCR steps introduced TruSeq adapter sequences along with Illumina sample barcodes. Sequencing of the TCR alpha and beta cDNA libraries was done on the Illumina HiSeq platform using custom primers. Regarding the original processing steps: Unique molecular identifiers were extracted from raw reads with MiGEC, and CDR3 positions were determined with MiXCR. Recombination models were inferred per individual with the repgenHMM and IGoR tools using an EM algorithm. The tcR package in R was used for shared clonotype analysis, with sharing normalized by the product of cloneset sizes. To study raw recombination free of thymic and clonal selection effects, out-of-frame nonproductive sequences were analyzed. TCRdb redid the processing of the public reads, applying fastp at Q25 and MiXCR, and retained in-frame beta chains. CDR3 protein duplicates are merged, each entry listing the most common genes and DNA. TCRdb, not the authors, supplied the V and J calls. This sample lists approximately 620,000 distinct CDR3 sequences; around 8.6% were detected once. The ten largest clones capture 0.98% of the sample.

From cysteine to phenylalanine, the CDR3 is 16 amino acids long. The DNA shown is the 48-base CDR3, in frame from base 1. The V end gives up 2 bases and the J end 4 bases, leaving 5 bases in the junction not matched to a gene. The data also belong to a second study, concerning yellow fever vaccine responses in identical twins. The second publication reports: The authors reported that the T cell response to vaccination in identical twins appeared partly convergent and partly personalized. The study precisely tracked vaccine-responding T cell clones in identical twins.

The chain links TRBV12-3 or TRBV12-4 with TRBJ2-2, and 9 junctional nucleotides match TRBD2. Input material: PBMCs. The source is a woman aged 18-29 years in good health. CDR3 sequence: CASSLISGRFTGELFF. The sequenced DNA: TGTGCCAGCAGTTTAATAAGCGGGAGGTTCACCGGGGAGCTGTTTTTT.